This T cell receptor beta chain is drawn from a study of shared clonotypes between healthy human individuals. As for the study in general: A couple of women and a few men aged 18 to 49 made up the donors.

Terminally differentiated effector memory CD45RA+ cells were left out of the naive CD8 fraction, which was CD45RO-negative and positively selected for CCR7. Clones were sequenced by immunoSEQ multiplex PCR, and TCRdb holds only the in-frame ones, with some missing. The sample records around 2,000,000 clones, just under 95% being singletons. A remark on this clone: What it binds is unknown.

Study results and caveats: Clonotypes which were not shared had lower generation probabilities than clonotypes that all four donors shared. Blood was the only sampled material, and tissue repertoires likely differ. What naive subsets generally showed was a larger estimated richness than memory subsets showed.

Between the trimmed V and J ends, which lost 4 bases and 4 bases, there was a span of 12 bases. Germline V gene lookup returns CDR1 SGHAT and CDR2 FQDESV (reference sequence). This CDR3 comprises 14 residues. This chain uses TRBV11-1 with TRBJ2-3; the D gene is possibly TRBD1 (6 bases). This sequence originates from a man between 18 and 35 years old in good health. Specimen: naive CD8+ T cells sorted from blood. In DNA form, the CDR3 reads TGTGCCAGCAGCTCGTCGGCAGGGGCAGATACGCAGTATTTT. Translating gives CASSSSAGADTQYF.